One and the same sample provided the 19 T cell receptor beta chains below, sequenced in a study of T cells in Graves' hyperthyroidism and ophthalmopathy. TCR beta CDR3 regions were amplified from RNA transcripts. Carried out on the TCR CDR3, a first-round RT-PCR used the HTBI primer set. MiXCR was run by TCRdb on the multiplex PCR reads, yielding one entry per CDR3 protein. The data hold 90,000 to 120,000 distinct CDR3 sequences, with roughly 15% observed a single time. Input material: blood. The receptors shown here come from a woman aged 50 to 65 with Graves' hyperthyroidism.

The sample holds many counts of this clonotype. The chain uses TRBV6-1 and TRBJ1-5, with D possibly being TRBD1 (5 bases). Germline V gives CDR1 MNHNS, CDR2 SASEGT. The CDR3 is 14 amino acids. The ends were cut back, 6 bases at V and 5 bases at J, with 14 bases in the middle. Written as DNA, the CDR3 is TGTGCCAGCAGAAAACGGGGGTTGGATCAGCCCCAGCATTTT. Amino acid sequence: CASRKRGLDQPQHF.

This clonotype was found many times. The V and J genes are TRBV28 and TRBJ2-1; D perhaps matches TRBD2 (5 bases). The CDR3 spans 19 residues. Germline V gene lookup returns CDR1 MDHEN and CDR2 SYDVKM. Deletions cut 3 bases from V and 0 bases from J, with 21 bases between. The CDR3 coding sequence is TGTGCCAGCAGTTTTTCGAATAGCGAGCCCACTAGCTCCTACAATGAGCAGTTCTTC. It specifies CASSFSNSEPTSSYNEQFF.

The rearrangement joins TRBV20-1 to TRBJ2-5; D is perhaps TRBD2 (6 bases). The CDR3 length is 14 residues. V was clipped by 0 bases and J by 2 bases, with 10 bases between them. CDR1 DFQATT and CDR2 SNEGSKA come from the germline V gene (reference sequence). The CDR3 nucleotides are TGCAGTGCTAGAGATTCGGGGGTACAAGAGACCCAGTACTTC. This encodes CSARDSGVQETQYF.

Comments on this clonotype: Sequence at one end of the junction differs from germline and may be a read error. The V and J genes are TRBV7-3 and TRBJ2-3; D unresolved. Germline-derived CDR1 and CDR2 are SGHTA and FQGTGA. This CDR3 has 14 residues. The CDR3 DNA reads TGTGCCAGCGGCTTAAACCTGAGCACAGATACGCAGTATTTT. Residues: CASGLNLSTDTQYF.

This clonotype was seen at least ten times. The V gene is TRBV6-2 or TRBV6-3, the J gene TRBJ1-5; D is ambiguous. The germline V gene encodes CDR1 MNHEY and CDR2 SVGEGT. This CDR3 is 13 amino acids long. The ends were cut back, 7 bases at V and 2 bases at J, with 9 bases in the middle. The chain's CDR3 is CASTWTGNQPQHF. CDR3 DNA: TGTGCCAGCACCTGGACGGGCAATCAGCCCCAGCATTTT.

This clonotype was counted ten times or more. The J gene is TRBJ2-1, the V gene TRBV20-1, with TRBD1 identical over 12 bases. The CDR3 is 17 residues long. With V trimmed by 3 bases and J by 7 bases, 13 bases remained unmatched. In germline, CDR1 is DFQATT, CDR2 SNEGSKA (reference sequence). The CDR3 bases are TGCAGTGCTAGTGCCTTTTCCGGGACAGGGGGCCGGAATGAGCAGTTCTTC. Its protein is CSASAFSGTGGRNEQFF.

Many counts were recorded for this clonotype. This rearrangement joins TRBV27 to TRBJ1-4; D is perhaps TRBD1 (6 bases). V lost 5 bases, J lost 1 base, and 8 bases lay in between. CDR3 length: 14 residues. Germline V gene sequence: CDR1 MNHEY, CDR2 SMNVEV (reference sequence). The CDR3, as DNA: TGTGCCAGCAGTCTAGGGGGAACTAATGAAAAACTGTTTTTT. Its translation is CASSLGGTNEKLFF.

There are a few counts of this clonotype. The chain joins TRBV30 to TRBJ2-3; 7 nucleotides match TRBD1. Germline values: CDR1 GTSNPN, CDR2 SVGIG (reference sequence). The CDR3 has 15 residues. J was trimmed by 1 base and V by 0 bases; bases with no gene match: 4. The CDR3 spells CAWSVTGDRTDTQYF. The DNA of the CDR3 is TGTGCCTGGAGTGTAACAGGGGACCGCACAGATACGCAGTATTTT.

The genes are TRBV3-1 and TRBJ1-1, with D hard to call. Trimming shortened V by 1 base and J by 5 bases, and 11 bases separated the two germline ends. Germline V gene data show CDR1 as LGHDT and CDR2 as YNNKEL (reference sequence). This CDR3 comprises 14 residues. The CDR3 sequence is CASSQVRGYTEAFF. CDR3 nucleotide sequence: TGTGCCAGCAGCCAAGTCCGGGGTTATACTGAAGCTTTCTTT.

Ten or more counts support this clonotype. V gene TRBV5-1 combines with J gene TRBJ1-1; D is perhaps TRBD1 (6 bases). This CDR3 comprises 15 residues. The germline CDR1 and CDR2 sequences are SGHRS and YFSETQ. Trimming removed 6 bases at V and 5 bases at J, with 20 bases between. This CDR3 reads CASTYGGGRTTEAFF. The CDR3 nucleotides read TGCGCCAGCACCTATGGAGGGGGACGAACGACTGAAGCTTTCTTT.

This clonotype was detected ten times or more. The rearrangement joins TRBV5-8 to TRBJ2-3, with D perhaps matching TRBD2 (5 bases). The CDR3 contains 15 residues. Trimming removed 3 bases from V and 2 bases from J, with 13 bases in between. Germline V gives CDR1 SGHTS, CDR2 YDEGEE. CDR3 in amino acids: CASSSRTGDTDTQYF. In DNA form, the CDR3 reads TGTGCCAGCAGCTCGCGGACTGGAGACACAGATACGCAGTATTTT.

This clonotype was counted ten times or more. The chain combines TRBV7-9 with TRBJ1-2; D might be TRBD1 (6 bases). The germline gives CDR1 SEHNR, CDR2 FQNEAQ (reference sequence). The CDR3 consists of 15 residues. Trimming cost V 2 bases and J 8 bases, with 18 bases left between them. The CDR3: CASSLNSRGAGGYTF. CDR3 bases: TGTGCCAGCAGCTTAAACTCCCGGGGGGCGGGAGGCTACACCTTC.

This clonotype was counted many times. A junction end diverges from the germline sequence, so it may reflect a read error. This chain joins TRBV2 and TRBJ2-5, with TRBD2 identical over 7 bases. The germline gives CDR1 SNHLY, CDR2 FYNNEI. The CDR3 has 13 residues. CDR3 nucleotide sequence: TGTGCCAGCAGTCCCGGGACTAAAGAGGCCCAGTACTTC. Its protein is CASSPGTKEAQYF.

This clonotype has ten or more counts. V gene TRBV20-1 combines with J gene TRBJ1-3, with 7 bases lining up with TRBD1. Germline V gene sequence: CDR1 DFQATT, CDR2 SNEGSKA (reference sequence). This CDR3 is 14 amino acids long. Germline trimming cut 4 bases from V and 4 bases from J; bases unmatched to any gene: 7. The CDR3: CSAKQGMGGNTIYF. CDR3 DNA sequence: TGCAGTGCTAAACAGGGGATGGGAGGAAACACCATATATTTT.

This clonotype was seen repeatedly, ten times or more. Written as DNA, the CDR3 is TGTGCCAGCAGTGATTACAACAATCAGCCCCAGCATTTT. Protein sequence: CASSDYNNQPQHF. This rearrangement joins TRBV6-1 to TRBJ1-5; D not certain. The ends were cut back, 3 bases at V and 3 bases at J, with 6 bases in the middle. There are 13 residues in the CDR3. CDR1 and CDR2 from the germline V gene are MNHNS and SASEGT.

This clonotype was seen ten or more times. The chain uses TRBV5-1 and TRBJ2-2; tentatively, D is TRBD2 (6 bases). The V gene lost 3 bases and the J gene lost 6 bases, with 6 bases spanning the gap. Germline V gene lookup returns CDR1 SGHRS and CDR2 YFSETQ. The CDR3 consists of 12 residues. The CDR3 reads CASSWDSGELFF. The CDR3 DNA reads TGCGCCAGCAGCTGGGACTCCGGGGAGCTGTTTTTT. Full variable domain (missing parts from reference TRBV5-1 and TRBJ2-2): KAGVTQTPRYLIKTRGQQVTLSCSPISGHRSVSWYQQTPGQGLQFLFEYFSETQRNKGNFPGRFSGRQFSNSRSEMNVSTLELGDSALYLCASSWDSGELFFGEGSRLTVL.

This clonotype was recorded many times. The gene calls are TRBV5-1 and TRBJ2-3; a possible D gene is TRBD1 (5 bases). This CDR3 has 15 amino acids. Germline V gene data show CDR1 as SGHRS and CDR2 as YFSETQ. Trimming cost V 0 bases and J 8 bases, with 16 bases left between them. In DNA form, the CDR3 reads TGCGCCAGCAGCTTGGTCGGTAGGGGATTCGGTACGCAGTATTTT. This encodes CASSLVGRGFGTQYF.

This clonotype was recorded many times. The chain carries TRBV12-3 or TRBV12-4 and TRBJ1-1; 7 nucleotides match TRBD1. CDR3 length: 14 residues. Trimming removed 5 bases from V and 1 base from J; junction bases left unmatched: 4. CDR3 sequence reads: CASSAGTENTEAFF. CDR3 in DNA: TGTGCCAGCAGTGCCGGGACAGAGAACACTGAAGCTTTCTTT.

This clonotype was seen many times. This CDR3 reads CASSPLVGEEKLFF. CDR3 in DNA: TGCGCCAGCAGCCCCTTGGTAGGGGAGGAAAAACTGTTTTTT. V and J are TRBV5-1 and TRBJ1-4, with D possibly TRBD1 on 5 matching bases. CDR3 size: 14 residues. CDR1 and CDR2 (germline): SGHRS, YFSETQ. V lost 4 bases and J lost 8, with 15 bases in between.